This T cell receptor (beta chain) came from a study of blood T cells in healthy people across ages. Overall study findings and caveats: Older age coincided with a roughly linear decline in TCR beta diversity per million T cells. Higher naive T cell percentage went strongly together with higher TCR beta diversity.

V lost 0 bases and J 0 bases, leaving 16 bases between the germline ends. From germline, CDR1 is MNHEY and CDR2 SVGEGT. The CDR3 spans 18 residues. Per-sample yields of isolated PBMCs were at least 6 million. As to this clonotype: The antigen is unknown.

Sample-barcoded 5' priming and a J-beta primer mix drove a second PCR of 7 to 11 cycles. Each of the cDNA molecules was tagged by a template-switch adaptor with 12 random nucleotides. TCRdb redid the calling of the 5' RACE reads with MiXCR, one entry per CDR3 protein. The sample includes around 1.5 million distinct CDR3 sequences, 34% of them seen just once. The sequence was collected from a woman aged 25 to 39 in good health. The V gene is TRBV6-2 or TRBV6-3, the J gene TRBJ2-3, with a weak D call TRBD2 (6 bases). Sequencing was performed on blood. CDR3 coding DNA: TGTGCCAGCAGTTACTCCTTCTGGGGGGAGTCTAGCACAGATACGCAGTATTTT. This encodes CASSYSFWGESSTDTQYF.